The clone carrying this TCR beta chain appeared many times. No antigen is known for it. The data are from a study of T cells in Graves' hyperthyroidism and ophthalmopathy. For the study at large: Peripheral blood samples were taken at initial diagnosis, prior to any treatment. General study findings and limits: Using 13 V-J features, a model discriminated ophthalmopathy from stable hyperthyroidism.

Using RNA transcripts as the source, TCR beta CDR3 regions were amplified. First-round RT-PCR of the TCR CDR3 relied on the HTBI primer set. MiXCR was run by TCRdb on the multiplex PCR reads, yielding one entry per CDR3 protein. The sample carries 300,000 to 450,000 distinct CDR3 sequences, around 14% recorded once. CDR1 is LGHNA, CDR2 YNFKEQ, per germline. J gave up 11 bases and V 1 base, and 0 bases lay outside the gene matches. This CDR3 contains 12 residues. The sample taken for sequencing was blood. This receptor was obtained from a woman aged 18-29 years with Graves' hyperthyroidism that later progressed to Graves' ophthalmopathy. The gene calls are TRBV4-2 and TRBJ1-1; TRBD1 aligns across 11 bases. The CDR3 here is CASSQGDRGAFF. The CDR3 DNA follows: TGTGCCAGCAGCCAAGGGGACAGGGGGGCTTTCTTT.